This T cell receptor beta chain stems from a study of T cell responses to AZD1222 COVID-19 vaccine. Study-wide context: Pooling was applied to second doses at about 4 or about 12 weeks.

CDR1 is GTSNPN, CDR2 SVGIG, per germline (reference sequence). This CDR3 has 16 residues. With 0 bases removed from V and 3 bases from J, the gap between germline ends came to 15 bases. Overall study findings and caveats: Only a handful of individuals given AZD1222 were seropositive at baseline. Repertoire sampling happened only post peak T cell response. It should be noted that donors were predominantly white British and more often female, and clonal diversity was possibly underestimated.

A note on this clone: Its target is not known.

Sequencing was performed with immunoSEQ multiplex PCR; in TCRdb, only in-frame clones are kept and a portion is missing. The sample contains about 180,000 clones, just over 85% of which appear only once. The chain employs TRBV30 and TRBJ1-5; D uncertain. The receptor was isolated from an adult in good health. This sample comprised peripheral blood, obtained on day 0 of AZD1222 vaccination. The CDR3 sequence: CAWSVLGLGNNQPQHF. In DNA, the CDR3 is TGTGCCTGGAGTGTACTGGGCCTCGGGAACAATCAGCCCCAGCATTTT.